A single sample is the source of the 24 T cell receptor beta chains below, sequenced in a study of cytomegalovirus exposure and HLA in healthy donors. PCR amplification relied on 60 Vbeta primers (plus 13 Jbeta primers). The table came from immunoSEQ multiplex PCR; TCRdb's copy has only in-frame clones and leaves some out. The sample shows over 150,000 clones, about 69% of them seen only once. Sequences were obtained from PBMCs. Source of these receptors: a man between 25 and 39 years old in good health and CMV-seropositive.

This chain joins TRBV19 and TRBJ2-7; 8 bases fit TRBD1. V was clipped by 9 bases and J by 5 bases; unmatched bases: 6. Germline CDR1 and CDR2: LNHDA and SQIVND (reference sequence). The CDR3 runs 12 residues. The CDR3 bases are TGTGCCAGATCGGACAGGGAGGACGAGCAGTACTTC. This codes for CARSDREDEQYF.

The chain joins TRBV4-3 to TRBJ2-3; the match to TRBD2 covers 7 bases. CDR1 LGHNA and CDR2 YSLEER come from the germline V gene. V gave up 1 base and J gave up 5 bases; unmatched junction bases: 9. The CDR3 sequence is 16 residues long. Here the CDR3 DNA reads TGCGCCAGCAGCCAAGGGGGGGGGAGGGAAGAAGATACGCAGTATTTT. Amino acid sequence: CASSQGGGREEDTQYF.

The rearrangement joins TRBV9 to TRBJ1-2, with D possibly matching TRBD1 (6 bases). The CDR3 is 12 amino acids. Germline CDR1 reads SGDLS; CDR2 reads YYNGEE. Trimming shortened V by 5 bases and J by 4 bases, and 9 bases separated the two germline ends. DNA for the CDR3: TGTGCCAGCAGGGGGGGGCGCTATGGCTACACCTTC. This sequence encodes CASRGGRYGYTF.

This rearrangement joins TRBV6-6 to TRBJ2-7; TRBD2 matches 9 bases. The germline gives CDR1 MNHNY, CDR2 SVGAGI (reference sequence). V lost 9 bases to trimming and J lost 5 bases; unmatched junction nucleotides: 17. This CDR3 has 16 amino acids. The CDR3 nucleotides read TGTGCCAGTAACGTAAGGGGGACTAGCCCTACGGACGAGCAGTACTTC. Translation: CASNVRGTSPTDEQYF.

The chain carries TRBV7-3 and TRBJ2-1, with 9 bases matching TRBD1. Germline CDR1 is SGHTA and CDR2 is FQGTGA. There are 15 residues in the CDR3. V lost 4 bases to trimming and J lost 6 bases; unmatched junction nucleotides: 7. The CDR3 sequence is CASSSPGTGSNEQFF. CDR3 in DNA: TGTGCCAGCAGCTCCCCCGGGACAGGGAGCAATGAGCAGTTCTTC.

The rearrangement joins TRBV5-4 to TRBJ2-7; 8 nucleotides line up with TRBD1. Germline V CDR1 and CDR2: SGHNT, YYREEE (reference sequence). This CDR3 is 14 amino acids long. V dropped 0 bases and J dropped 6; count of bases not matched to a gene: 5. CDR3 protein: CASSLVQGAGEQYF. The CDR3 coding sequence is TGTGCCAGCAGCTTGGTGCAGGGGGCGGGCGAGCAGTACTTC.

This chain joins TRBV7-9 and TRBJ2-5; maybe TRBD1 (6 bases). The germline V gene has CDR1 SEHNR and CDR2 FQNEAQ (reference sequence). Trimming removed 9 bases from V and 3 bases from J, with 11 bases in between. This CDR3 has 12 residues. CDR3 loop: CASDRLKETQYF. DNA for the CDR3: TGTGCCAGTGACAGGTTAAAAGAGACCCAGTACTTC.

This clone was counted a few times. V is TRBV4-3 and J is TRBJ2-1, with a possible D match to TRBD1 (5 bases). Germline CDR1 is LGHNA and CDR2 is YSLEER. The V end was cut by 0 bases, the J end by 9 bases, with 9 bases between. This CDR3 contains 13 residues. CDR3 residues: CASSQEGRTEQFF. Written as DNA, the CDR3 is TGCGCCAGCAGCCAAGAGGGGCGTACTGAGCAGTTCTTC.

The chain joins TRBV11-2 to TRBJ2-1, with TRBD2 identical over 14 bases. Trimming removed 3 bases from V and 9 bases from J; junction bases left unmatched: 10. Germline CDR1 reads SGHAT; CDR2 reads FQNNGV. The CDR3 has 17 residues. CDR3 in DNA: TGTGCCAGCAGCTTGGGGGCCGGGACTAGCGGGGGCGGTGAGCAGTTCTTC. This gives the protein CASSLGAGTSGGGEQFF.

The CDR3 reads CASTNGASGRETQYF. In nucleotides, the CDR3 is TGCGCCAGCACGAATGGGGCTAGCGGGAGGGAGACCCAGTACTTC. V is TRBV5-1 and J is TRBJ2-5; 11 positions agree with TRBD2. Germline loops: CDR1 SGHRS, CDR2 YFSETQ. The CDR3 consists of 15 residues. Germline trimming cut 6 bases from V and 5 bases from J; bases unmatched to any gene: 9.

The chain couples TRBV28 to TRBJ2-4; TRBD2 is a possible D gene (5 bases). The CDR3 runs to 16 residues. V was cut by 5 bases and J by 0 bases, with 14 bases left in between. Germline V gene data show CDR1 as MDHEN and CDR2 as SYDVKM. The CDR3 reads CASSPGGSLAKNIQYF. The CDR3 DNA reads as TGTGCCAGCAGTCCGGGTGGGAGCTTAGCCAAAAACATTCAGTACTTC.

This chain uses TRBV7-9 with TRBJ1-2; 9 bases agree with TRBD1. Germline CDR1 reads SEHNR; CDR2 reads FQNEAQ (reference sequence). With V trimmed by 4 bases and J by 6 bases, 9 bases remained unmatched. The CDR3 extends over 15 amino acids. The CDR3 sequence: CASSSPGQGLNGYTF. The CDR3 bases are TGTGCCAGCAGCTCCCCGGGACAGGGACTTAATGGCTACACCTTC.

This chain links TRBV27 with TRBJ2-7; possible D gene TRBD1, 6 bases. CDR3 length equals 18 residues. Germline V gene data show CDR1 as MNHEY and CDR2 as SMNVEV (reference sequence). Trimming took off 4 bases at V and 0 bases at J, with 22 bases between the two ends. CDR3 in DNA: TGTGCCAGCAGTTCCCTCCCGACAGGCAGGGCCTACTCCTACGAGCAGTACTTC. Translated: CASSSLPTGRAYSYEQYF.

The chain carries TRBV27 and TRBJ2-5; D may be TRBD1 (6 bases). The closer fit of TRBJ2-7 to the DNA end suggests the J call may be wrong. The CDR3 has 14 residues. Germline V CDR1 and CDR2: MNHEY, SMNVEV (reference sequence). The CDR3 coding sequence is TGTGCCAGCAGCCTCGGCCAAGGGGGTCACGAGCAGTACTTC. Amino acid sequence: CASSLGQGGHEQYF.

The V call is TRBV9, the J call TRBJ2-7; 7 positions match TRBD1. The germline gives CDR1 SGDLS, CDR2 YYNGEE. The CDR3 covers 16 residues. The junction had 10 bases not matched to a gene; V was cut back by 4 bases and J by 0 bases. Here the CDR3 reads CASSYTGTESSYEQYF. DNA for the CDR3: TGTGCCAGCAGCTATACCGGGACAGAGAGCTCCTACGAGCAGTACTTC.

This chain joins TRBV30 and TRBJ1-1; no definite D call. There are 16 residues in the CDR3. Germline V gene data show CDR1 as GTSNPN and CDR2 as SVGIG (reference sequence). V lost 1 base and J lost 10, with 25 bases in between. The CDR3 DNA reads TGTGCCTGGAGTGCCGCCCGGACGGTGGGCTTAGGAGGAGCTTTCTTT. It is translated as CAWSAARTVGLGGAFF.

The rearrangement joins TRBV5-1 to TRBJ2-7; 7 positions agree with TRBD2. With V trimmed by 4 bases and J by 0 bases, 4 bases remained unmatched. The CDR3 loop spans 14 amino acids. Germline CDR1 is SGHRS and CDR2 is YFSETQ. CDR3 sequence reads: CASSLTSASYEQYF. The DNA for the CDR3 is TGCGCCAGCAGCCTAACTAGCGCCTCCTACGAGCAGTACTTC.

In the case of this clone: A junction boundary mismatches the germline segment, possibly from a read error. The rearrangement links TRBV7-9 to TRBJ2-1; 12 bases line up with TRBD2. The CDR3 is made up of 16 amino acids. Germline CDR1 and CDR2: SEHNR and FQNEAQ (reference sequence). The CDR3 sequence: CSSSPGGLAGYNEQFF. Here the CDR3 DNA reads TGTTCCAGCAGCCCTGGAGGACTAGCGGGATACAATGAGCAGTTCTTC.

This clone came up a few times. The CDR3 coding sequence is TGTGCCTGGAGGAGGGGGGGATGGGTCATTGGGGCCAACGTCCTGACTTTC. It translates to CAWRRGGWVIGANVLTF. The chain is built from TRBV30 and TRBJ2-6; D is perhaps TRBD2 (7 bases). Germline lookup yields CDR1 GTSNPN and CDR2 SVGIG (reference sequence). Trimming shortened V by 3 bases and J by 3 bases, and 18 bases separated the two germline ends. This CDR3 has 17 residues.

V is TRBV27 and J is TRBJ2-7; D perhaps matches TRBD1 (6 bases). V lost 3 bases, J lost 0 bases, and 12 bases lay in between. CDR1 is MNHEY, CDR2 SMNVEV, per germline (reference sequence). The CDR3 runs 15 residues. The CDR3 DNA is TGTGCCAGCAGTTTGGACAGAGGGGGCTCCTACGAGCAGTACTTC. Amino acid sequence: CASSLDRGGSYEQYF.

The CDR3 is CASSERSFNSPLHF. For the CDR3, the DNA is TGCGCCAGCAGTGAGAGGAGTTTTAATTCACCCCTCCACTTT. The V and J genes are TRBV10-2 and TRBJ1-6; D not resolved. Trimming removed 2 bases at V and 6 bases at J, with 8 bases between. CDR3 size: 14 residues. Germline loops: CDR1 WSHSY, CDR2 SAAADI.

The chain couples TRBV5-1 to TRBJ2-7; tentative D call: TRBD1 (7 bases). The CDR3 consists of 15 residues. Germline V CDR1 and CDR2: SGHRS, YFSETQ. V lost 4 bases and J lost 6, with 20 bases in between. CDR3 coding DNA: TGCGCCAGCAGCAGCCGGGACAGTCCGCGGGGCGAGCAGTACTTC. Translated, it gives CASSSRDSPRGEQYF.

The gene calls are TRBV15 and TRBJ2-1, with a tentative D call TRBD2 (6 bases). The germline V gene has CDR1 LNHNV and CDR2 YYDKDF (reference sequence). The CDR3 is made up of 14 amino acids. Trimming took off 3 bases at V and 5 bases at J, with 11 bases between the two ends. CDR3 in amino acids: CATSRGGSHNEQFF. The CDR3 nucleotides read TGTGCCACCAGCAGGGGGGGATCACACAATGAGCAGTTCTTC.

In nucleotides, the CDR3 is TGCGCCAGCAGCCTCTCCCCAGCCTACGAGCAGTACTTC. This sequence encodes CASSLSPAYEQYF. The chain combines TRBV4-1 with TRBJ2-7, with D hard to call. V was shortened by 4 bases and J by 2 bases, with 9 bases between the two germline ends. The CDR3 loop spans 13 amino acids. CDR1 is MGHRA, CDR2 YSYEKL, per germline.